This passage covers 17 T cell receptor beta chains from one sample sequenced in a study of T-cell reconstitution after alpha-beta-depleted transplantation in children. TCRbeta library construction was performed incorporating unique molecular identifiers. TCRdb re-called the PCR reads with MiXCR, one entry per CDR3 protein. The repertoire consists of some 200,000 distinct CDR3 sequences, with more than 12% occurring once and the leading ten covering 13%. The sample was PBMCs from the stem cell graft donor, taken from the stem cell graft. The origin of the receptors is a human donor who donated a stem cell graft to a child with acute lymphoblastic leukemia.

The CDR3: CSARALPGGPYEQYF. CDR3 DNA sequence: TGCAGTGCTAGAGCCTTGCCGGGAGGGCCCTACGAGCAGTACTTC. The chain recombines TRBV20-1 with TRBJ2-7, with 8 nucleotides matching TRBD2. Germline assignment: CDR1 DFQATT and CDR2 SNEGSKA (reference sequence). Unmatched junction bases numbered 7, after V lost 1 base and J lost 2 bases. The CDR3 contains 15 residues.

This clonotype was found many times. The CDR3 DNA reads TGTGCCAGCAGCTCCTATCTAAGCAACTATGGCTACACCTTC. Residues: CASSSYLSNYGYTF. This chain uses TRBV7-2 with TRBJ1-2; no clear D gene. CDR3 size: 14 residues. The germline CDR1 and CDR2 sequences are SGHTA and FQGNSA. Between the trimmed V and J ends, which lost 4 bases and 2 bases, there was a span of 11 bases.

Many counts were recorded for this clonotype. The chain joins TRBV6-1 to TRBJ2-3, with 7 nucleotides matching TRBD1. Looked up from germline, CDR1 is MNHNS and CDR2 is SASEGT. V shed 6 bases, J shed 0 bases, and the junction held 3 bases outside the gene matches. The CDR3 has 14 residues. The CDR3, as DNA: TGTGCCAGCAGGTGGGACAGTAGCACAGATACGCAGTATTTT. Translating it yields CASRWDSSTDTQYF.

This clonotype was seen at least ten times. J is TRBJ2-3 and V is TRBV2, with TRBD1 matching over 8 bases. Germline CDR1 SNHLY, CDR2 FYNNEI. CDR3 length: 14 residues. Trimming at V came to 6 bases and at J to 1 base, leaving 3 bases not matched to a gene. The CDR3 nucleotides read TGTGCCAGCAGACCACAGGGGGGCACAGATACGCAGTATTTT. Translated, it gives CASRPQGGTDTQYF.

The chain couples TRBV30 to TRBJ2-1; D not resolved. V was pared by 3 bases and J by 4 bases, with 10 bases between. Germline assignment: CDR1 GTSNPN and CDR2 SVGIG (reference sequence). This CDR3 comprises 13 residues. CDR3 DNA sequence: TGTGCCTGGAGGGGTGGTGGGTACAATGAGCAGTTCTTC. The encoded protein is CAWRGGGYNEQFF.

This clonotype was recorded many times. The V and J genes are TRBV10-2 and TRBJ1-2; D not resolved. There are 14 residues in the CDR3. CDR1 WSHSY and CDR2 SAAADI come from the germline V gene. With 5 bases removed from V and 7 bases from J, the gap between germline ends came to 17 bases. Written as DNA, the CDR3 is TGCGCCAGCAGTCTCGGACGGAATAGAGGTGGCTACACCTTC. This translates into CASSLGRNRGGYTF.

This chain uses TRBV24-1 with TRBJ2-1; possible D gene TRBD1, 6 bases. Germline-derived CDR1 and CDR2 are KGHDR and SFDVKD. The CDR3 sequence is 17 residues long. Trimming left V 1 base short and J 0 bases short, with 12 bases between. In nucleotides, the CDR3 is TGTGCCACCAGTGATTTCAGGGGTTGGGGCTCCTACAATGAGCAGTTCTTC. It yields the protein CATSDFRGWGSYNEQFF.

The table lists this clonotype with many counts. J is TRBJ1-1 and V is TRBV29-1; D not certain. The CDR3 has 15 residues. V shed 5 bases and J shed 0 bases, with 16 bases lying between them. Germline CDR1 SQVTM, CDR2 ANQGSEA. CDR3 bases: TGCAGCGTTAGAGTCAGTCCCGCGATGAACACTGAAGCTTTCTTT. Translating gives CSVRVSPAMNTEAFF.

There are many counts of this clonotype. The chain carries TRBV7-6 and TRBJ2-2; D is perhaps TRBD2 (6 bases). V shed 1 base and J shed 4 bases, with 19 bases lying between them. The CDR3 has 18 amino acids. In germline, CDR1 is SGHVS, CDR2 FNYEAQ. The CDR3 region is CASSLVGPGAQLTGELFF. The CDR3 nucleotides are TGTGCCAGCAGCTTAGTCGGCCCGGGAGCCCAACTCACCGGGGAGCTGTTTTTT. Based on the CDR3 plus reference TRBV7-6 and TRBJ2-2, the full variable domain is GAGVSQSPRYKVTKRGQDVALRCDPISGHVSLYWYRQALGQGPEFLTYFNYEAQQDKSGLPNDRFSAERPEGSISTLTIQRTEQRDSAMYRCASSLVGPGAQLTGELFFGEGSRLTVL.

The chain uses TRBV12-3 or TRBV12-4 and TRBJ2-1, with D maybe TRBD2 (6 bases). Trimming pared 3 bases from V and 3 bases from J, leaving 15 bases between. The CDR3 totals 16 residues. The DNA of the CDR3 is TGTGCCAGCAGTTTGTTGAACGGACTAAGCTACAATGAGCAGTTCTTC. Residues: CASSLLNGLSYNEQFF.

Ten or more counts support this clonotype. This chain uses TRBV20-1 with TRBJ2-7, with TRBD2 matching 14 bases. J was trimmed by 4 bases and V by 6 bases; bases with no gene match: 5. The V gene's germline CDR1 is DFQATT and CDR2 SNEGSKA (reference sequence). The CDR3 sequence is 14 residues long. CDR3 region: CSAEGTSGRYEQYF. CDR3 coding DNA: TGCAGTGCCGAGGGGACTAGCGGGAGATACGAGCAGTACTTC.

Only a few counts were recorded for this clonotype. This chain links TRBV12-3 or TRBV12-4 with TRBJ2-5; 14 nucleotides line up with TRBD2. With 5 bases clipped from V and 5 bases from J, the junction kept 7 bases outside the gene matches. The CDR3 has 16 residues. The CDR3 bases are TGTGCCAGCAGTCAGGGACTAGCGGGAGAGGGGGAGACCCAGTACTTC. Translation gives CASSQGLAGEGETQYF.

This clonotype was detected many times. The CDR3 sequence: CASSLSRGPNTGELFF. The CDR3 bases are TGTGCCAGCAGCCTCTCCCGGGGGCCGAACACCGGGGAGCTGTTTTTT. V usage is TRBV11-2 and J usage is TRBJ2-2; D may correspond to TRBD1 or TRBD2 (6 bases each). The CDR3 sequence is 16 residues long. Looked up from germline, CDR1 is SGHAT and CDR2 is FQNNGV. Trimming removed 5 bases at V and 0 bases at J, with 13 bases between.

The sample holds many counts of this clonotype. V gene TRBV29-1 combines with J gene TRBJ2-1; TRBD2 agrees at 10 bases. Germline trimming cut 2 bases from V and 6 bases from J; bases unmatched to any gene: 13. CDR3 length: 17 amino acids. CDR1 is SQVTM and CDR2 is ANQGSEA in the germline V gene. CDR3 region: CSVEKAASGSSFNEQFF. CDR3 DNA sequence: TGCAGCGTTGAAAAGGCAGCTAGCGGGAGCTCTTTCAATGAGCAGTTCTTC.

This clonotype occurred many times. V and J are TRBV19 and TRBJ1-1; D call uncertain. The CDR3 totals 14 residues. In germline, CDR1 is LNHDA, CDR2 SQIVND (reference sequence). The V and J ends lost 5 bases and 0 bases respectively, with 10 bases between them. Written as DNA, the CDR3 is TGTGCCAGTAGTTTGAACCCTATGAACACTGAAGCTTTCTTT. Translation: CASSLNPMNTEAFF. Looking up the rest from reference TRBV19 and TRBJ1-1 gives the full variable domain: DGGITQSPKYLFRKEGQNVTLSCEQNLNHDAMYWYRQDPGQGLRLIYYSQIVNDFQKGDIAEGYSVSREKKESFPLTVTSAQKNPTAFYLCASSLNPMNTEAFFGQGTRLTVV.

This clonotype was counted at least ten times. This chain connects TRBV7-2 to TRBJ2-7; no reliable D call. The germline V gene has CDR1 SGHTA and CDR2 FQGNSA. V lost 3 bases and J 3 bases, leaving 6 bases between the germline ends. The CDR3 runs to 12 residues. The CDR3 DNA follows: TGTGCCAGCAGCTTCCCTAGCTACGAGCAGTACTTC. Protein: CASSFPSYEQYF.

Ten or more counts support this clonotype. The chain carries TRBV24-1 and TRBJ2-7; D perhaps matches TRBD1 (5 bases). CDR1 and CDR2 (germline): KGHDR, SFDVKD. Trimming stripped 6 bases from V and 1 base from J, with 9 bases between. There are 13 residues in the CDR3. The CDR3 coding sequence is TGTGCCACCAGTCGGCCAGGGTCCTACGAGCAGTACTTC. It is translated as CATSRPGSYEQYF.